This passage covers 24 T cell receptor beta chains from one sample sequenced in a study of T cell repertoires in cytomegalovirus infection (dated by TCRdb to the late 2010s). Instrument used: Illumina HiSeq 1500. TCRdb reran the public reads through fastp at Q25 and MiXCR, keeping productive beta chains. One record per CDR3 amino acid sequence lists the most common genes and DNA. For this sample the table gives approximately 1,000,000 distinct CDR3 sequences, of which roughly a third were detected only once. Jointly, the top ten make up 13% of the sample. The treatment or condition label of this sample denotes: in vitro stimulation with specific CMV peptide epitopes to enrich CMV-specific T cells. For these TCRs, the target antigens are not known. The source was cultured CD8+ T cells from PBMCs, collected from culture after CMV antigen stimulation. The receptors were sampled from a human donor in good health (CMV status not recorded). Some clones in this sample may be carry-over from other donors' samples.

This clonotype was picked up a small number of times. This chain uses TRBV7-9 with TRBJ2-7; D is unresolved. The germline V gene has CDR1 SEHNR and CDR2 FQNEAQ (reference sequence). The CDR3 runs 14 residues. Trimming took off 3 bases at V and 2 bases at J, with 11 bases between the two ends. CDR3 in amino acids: CASSFAQFPYEQYV. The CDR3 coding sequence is TGTGCCAGCAGCTTTGCACAGTTCCCCTACGAGCAGTACGTC.

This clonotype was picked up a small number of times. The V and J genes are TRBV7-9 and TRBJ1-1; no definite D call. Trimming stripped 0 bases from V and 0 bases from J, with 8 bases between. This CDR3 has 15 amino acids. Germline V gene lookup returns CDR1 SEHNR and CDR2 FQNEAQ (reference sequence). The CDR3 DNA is TGTGCCAGCAGCTTAGCAGATGATATGAACACTGAAGCTTTCTTT. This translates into CASSLADDMNTEAFF.

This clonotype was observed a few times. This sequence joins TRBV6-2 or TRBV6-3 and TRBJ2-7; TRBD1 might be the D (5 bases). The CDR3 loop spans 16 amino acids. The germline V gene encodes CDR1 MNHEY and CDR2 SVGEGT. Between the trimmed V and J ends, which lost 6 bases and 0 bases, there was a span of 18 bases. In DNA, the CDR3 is TGTGCCAGCAGCTGGGCCCGACAGTCAACCTCCTACGAGCAGTACGTC. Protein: CASSWARQSTSYEQYV.

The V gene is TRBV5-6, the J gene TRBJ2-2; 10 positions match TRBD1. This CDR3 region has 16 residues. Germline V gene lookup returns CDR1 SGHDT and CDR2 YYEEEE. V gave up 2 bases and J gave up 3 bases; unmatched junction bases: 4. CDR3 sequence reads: CASSFRQGADTGELFF. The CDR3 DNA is TGTGCCAGCAGCTTTAGACAGGGGGCAGACACCGGGGAGCTGTTTTTT.

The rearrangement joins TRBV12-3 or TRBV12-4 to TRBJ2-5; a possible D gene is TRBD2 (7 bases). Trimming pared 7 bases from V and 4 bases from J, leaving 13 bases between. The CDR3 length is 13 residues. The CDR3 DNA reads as TGTGCCAGCAAGGAGGGGGGGAGAGAGACCCAGTACTTC. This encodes CASKEGGRETQYF.

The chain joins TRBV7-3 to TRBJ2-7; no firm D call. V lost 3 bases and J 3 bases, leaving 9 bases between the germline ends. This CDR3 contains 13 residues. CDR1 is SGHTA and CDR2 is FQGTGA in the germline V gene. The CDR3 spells CASSLSNGYEQYV. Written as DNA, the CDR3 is TGTGCCAGCAGCTTGTCCAACGGCTACGAGCAGTACGTC.

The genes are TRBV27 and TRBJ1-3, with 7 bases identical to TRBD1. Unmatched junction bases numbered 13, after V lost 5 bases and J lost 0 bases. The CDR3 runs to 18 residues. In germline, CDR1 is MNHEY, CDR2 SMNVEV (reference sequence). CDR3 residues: CASSLLDRSQFSGNTIYF. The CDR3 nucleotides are TGTGCCAGCAGTCTCCTGGACAGGAGTCAATTCTCTGGAAACACCATATATTTT.

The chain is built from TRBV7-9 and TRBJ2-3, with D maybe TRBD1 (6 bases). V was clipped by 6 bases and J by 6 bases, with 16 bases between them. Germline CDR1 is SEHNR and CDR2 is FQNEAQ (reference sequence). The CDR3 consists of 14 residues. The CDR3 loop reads CASSTEGVGDTQYF. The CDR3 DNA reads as TGTGCCAGCAGTACCGAGGGGGTCGGCGATACGCAGTATTTT.

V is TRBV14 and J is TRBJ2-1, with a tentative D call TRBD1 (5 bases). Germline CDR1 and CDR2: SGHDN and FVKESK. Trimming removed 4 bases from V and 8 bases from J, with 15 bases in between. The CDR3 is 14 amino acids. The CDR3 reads CASSPTLSGYEQFF. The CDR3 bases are TGTGCCAGCAGCCCCACCCTTTCAGGGTATGAGCAGTTCTTC.

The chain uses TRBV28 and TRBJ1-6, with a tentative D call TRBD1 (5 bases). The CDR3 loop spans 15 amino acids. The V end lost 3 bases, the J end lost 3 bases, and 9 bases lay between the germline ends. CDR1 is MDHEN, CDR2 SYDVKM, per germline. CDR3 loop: CASSFETDYNSPLHF. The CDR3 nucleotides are TGTGCCAGCAGTTTCGAGACAGACTATAATTCACCCCTCCACTTT.

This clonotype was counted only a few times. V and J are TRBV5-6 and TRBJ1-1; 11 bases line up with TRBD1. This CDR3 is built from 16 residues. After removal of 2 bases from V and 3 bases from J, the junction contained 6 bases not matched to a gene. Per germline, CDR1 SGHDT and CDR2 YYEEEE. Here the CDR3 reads CASSFRDRGIYTEAFF. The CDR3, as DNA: TGTGCCAGCAGCTTCCGGGACAGGGGGATTTACACTGAAGCTTTCTTT.

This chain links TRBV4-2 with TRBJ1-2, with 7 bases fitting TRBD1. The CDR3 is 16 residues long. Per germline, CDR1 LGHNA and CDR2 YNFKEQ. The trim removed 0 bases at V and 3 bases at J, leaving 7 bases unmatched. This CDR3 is CASSQDRDSLYYGYTF. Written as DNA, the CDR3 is TGTGCCAGCAGCCAAGATCGGGACAGCCTATACTATGGCTACACCTTC.

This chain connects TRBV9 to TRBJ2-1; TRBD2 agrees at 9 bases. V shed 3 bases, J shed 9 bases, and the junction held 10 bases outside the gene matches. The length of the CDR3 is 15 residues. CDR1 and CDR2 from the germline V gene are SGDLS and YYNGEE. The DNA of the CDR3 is TGTGCCAGCAGCGAGGGTGATAGCGGGGGACTTGAGCAGTTCTTC. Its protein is CASSEGDSGGLEQFF.

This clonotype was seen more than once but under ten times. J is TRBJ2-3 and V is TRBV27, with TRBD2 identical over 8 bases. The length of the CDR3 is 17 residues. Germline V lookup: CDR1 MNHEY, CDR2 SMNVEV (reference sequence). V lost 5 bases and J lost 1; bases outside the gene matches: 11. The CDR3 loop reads CASSPNLGAGGTDTQYF. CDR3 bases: TGTGCCAGCAGTCCTAACTTAGGAGCGGGGGGCACAGATACGCAGTATTTT.

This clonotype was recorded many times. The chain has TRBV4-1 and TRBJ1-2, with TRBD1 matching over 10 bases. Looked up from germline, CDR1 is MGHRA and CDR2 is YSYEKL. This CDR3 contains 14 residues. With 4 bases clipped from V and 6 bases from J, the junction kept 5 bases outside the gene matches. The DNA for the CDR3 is TGCGCCAGCAGCCCTGGACAGGGGGGAGATGGCTACACCTTC. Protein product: CASSPGQGGDGYTF.

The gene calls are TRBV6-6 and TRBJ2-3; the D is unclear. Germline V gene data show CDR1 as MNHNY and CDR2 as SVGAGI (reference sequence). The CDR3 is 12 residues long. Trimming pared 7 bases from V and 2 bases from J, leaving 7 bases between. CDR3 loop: CASTGYTDTQYF. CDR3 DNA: TGTGCCAGCACCGGGTACACAGATACGCAGTATTTT.

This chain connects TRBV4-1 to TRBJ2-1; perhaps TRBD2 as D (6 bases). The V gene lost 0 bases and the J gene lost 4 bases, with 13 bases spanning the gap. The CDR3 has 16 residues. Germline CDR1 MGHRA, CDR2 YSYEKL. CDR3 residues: CASSQDPGVRYNEQFF. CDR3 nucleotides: TGCGCCAGCAGCCAAGATCCGGGGGTTAGATACAATGAGCAGTTCTTC.

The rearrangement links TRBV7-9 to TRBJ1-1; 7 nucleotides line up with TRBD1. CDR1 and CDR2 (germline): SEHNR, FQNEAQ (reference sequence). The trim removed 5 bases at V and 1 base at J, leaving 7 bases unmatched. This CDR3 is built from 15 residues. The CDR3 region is CASSESGGENTEAFF. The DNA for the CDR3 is TGTGCCAGCAGCGAATCAGGGGGGGAGAACACTGAAGCTTTCTTT. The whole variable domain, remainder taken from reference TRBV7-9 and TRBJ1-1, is DTGVSQNPRHKITKRGQNVTFRCDPISEHNRLYWYRQTLGQGPEFLTYFQNEAQLEKSRLLSDRFSAERPKGSFSTLEIQRTEQGDSAMYLCASSESGGENTEAFFGQGTRLTVV.

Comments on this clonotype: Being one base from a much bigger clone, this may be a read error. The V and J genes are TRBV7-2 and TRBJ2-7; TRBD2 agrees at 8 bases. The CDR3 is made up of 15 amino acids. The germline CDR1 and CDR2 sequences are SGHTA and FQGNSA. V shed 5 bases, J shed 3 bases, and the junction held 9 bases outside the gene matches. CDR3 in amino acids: CASSGSGEPFYEQYF. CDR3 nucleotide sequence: TGTGCCAGCAGCGGTAGCGGGGAACCGTTCTACGAGCAGTACTTC.

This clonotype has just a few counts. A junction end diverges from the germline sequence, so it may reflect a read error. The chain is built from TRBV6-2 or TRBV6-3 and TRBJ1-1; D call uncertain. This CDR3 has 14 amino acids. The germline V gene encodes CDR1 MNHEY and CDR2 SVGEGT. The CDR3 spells CASSYTYQNSEAFF. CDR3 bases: TGTGCCAGCAGTTACACCTACCAGAACAGTGAAGCTTTCTTT.

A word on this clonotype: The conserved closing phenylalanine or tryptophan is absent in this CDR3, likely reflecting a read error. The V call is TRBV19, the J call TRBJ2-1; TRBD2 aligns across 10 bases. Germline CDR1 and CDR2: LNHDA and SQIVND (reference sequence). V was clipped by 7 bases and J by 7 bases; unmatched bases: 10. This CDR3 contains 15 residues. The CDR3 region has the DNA TGTGCCAGTATTAAGCGGGGGGGTGGGATGAATGAGCAGTTCTCC. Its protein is CASIKRGGGMNEQFS.

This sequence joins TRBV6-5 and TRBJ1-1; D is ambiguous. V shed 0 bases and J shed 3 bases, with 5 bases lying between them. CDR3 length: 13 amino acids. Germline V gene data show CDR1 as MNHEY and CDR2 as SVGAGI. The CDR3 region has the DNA TGTGCCAGCAGTTACTCAATGTACACTGAAGCTTTCTTT. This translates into CASSYSMYTEAFF.

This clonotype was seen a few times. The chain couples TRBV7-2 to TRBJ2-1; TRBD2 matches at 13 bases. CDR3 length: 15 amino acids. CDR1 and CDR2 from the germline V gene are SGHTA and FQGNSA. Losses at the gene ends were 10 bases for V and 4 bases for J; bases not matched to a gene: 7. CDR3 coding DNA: TGTGCCAACAGTAAGGGACTAGCGGGGTACAATGAGCAGTTCTTC. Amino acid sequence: CANSKGLAGYNEQFF. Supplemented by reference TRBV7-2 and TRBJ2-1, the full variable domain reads GAGVSQSPSNKVTEKGKDVELRCDPISGHTALYWYRQSLGQGLEFLIYFQGNSAPDKSGLPSDRFSAERTGGSVSTLTIQRTQQEDSAVYLCANSKGLAGYNEQFFGPGTRLTVL.

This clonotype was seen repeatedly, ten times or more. CDR3 in amino acids: CASSFYAQLGLVPSYNEQFF. The CDR3 DNA is TGTGCCAGCAGCTTCTACGCCCAACTAGGCCTGGTCCCCTCCTACAATGAGCAGTTCTTC. The V and J genes are TRBV7-6 and TRBJ2-1; maybe TRBD2 (5 bases). Deletions cut 3 bases from V and 0 bases from J, with 24 bases between. CDR1 SGHVS and CDR2 FNYEAQ come from the germline V gene. This CDR3 has 20 residues.